This TCR beta chain was obtained from a study of blood T cell repertoires in COVID-19. TCRdb's copy holds only in-frame clones and misses some; the assay was immunoSEQ multiplex PCR. The data hold approximately 440,000 clones, with about nine tenths observed a single time. The Seattle patients joined while their infection was active and were tracked longitudinally afterward. Trimming took 6 bases from V and 4 from J, leaving 9 bases between them. CDR3 length equals 12 residues. The chain is built from TRBV12-3 or TRBV12-4 and TRBJ1-2; D is ambiguous. Sequenced sample: peripheral blood. The receptor's source is a woman aged 45 to 65 with COVID-19, enrolled during active disease. CDR3 sequence: CASSLQSYGYTF. Written as DNA, the CDR3 is TGTGCCAGCAGCCTCCAGTCCTATGGCTACACCTTC.